This is a list of T cell receptor beta chains from one sample in a study of neurological immune-mediated disorders. TCRdb reanalysed the 5' RACE reads using MiXCR and keeps one entry per CDR3 protein. The sample has about 81,000 distinct CDR3 sequences; about 4.5% are singletons. The sequencing input was PBMCs. These receptors all come from a woman aged 55 to 70 with multiple sclerosis. The CDR3 runs from the conserved cysteine through the conserved F or W. The D gene is left open where the match is weak. Size values are once, few and many counts, or a class for expanded clones, and some rows have none.

clone size,D gene,J gene,V gene,CDR3 protein,CDR3 DNA
many,NA,TRBJ1-1,TRBV27,CASSLDSWNTEAFF,TGTGCCAGCAGTTTAGACAGCTGGAACACTGAAGCTTTCTTT
many,NA,TRBJ2-5,TRBV7-6,CASSFGAGETQYF,TGTGCCAGCAGCTTTGGGGCAGGAGAGACCCAGTACTTC
many,TRBD1,TRBJ1-5,TRBV12-3/TRBV12-4,CASSLALSDRGNQPQHF,TGTGCCAGCAGTTTAGCACTGTCGGACAGGGGTAATCAGCCCCAGCATTTT
many,NA,TRBJ1-1,TRBV5-8,CASSLTVEAFF,TGTGCCAGCAGCTTGACAGTTGAAGCTTTCTTT
many,TRBD1,TRBJ1-5,TRBV7-2,CASGQGRNQPQHF,TGTGCCAGCGGACAGGGTAGGAATCAGCCCCAGCATTTT
few,NA,TRBJ1-3,TRBV4-2,CASSQALGNSGNTIYF,TGTGCCAGCAGCCAAGCTCTGGGGAACTCTGGAAACACCATATATTTT
many,NA,TRBJ2-7,TRBV27,CASSFKLPYEQYF,TGTGCCAGCAGTTTCAAACTACCCTACGAGCAGTACTTC
many,NA,TRBJ2-1,TRBV20-1,CSASGESSYNEQFF,TGCAGTGCTAGCGGAGAGAGCTCCTACAATGAGCAGTTCTTC
many,NA,TRBJ1-5,TRBV6-5,CASSYEGSEPQHF,TGTGCCAGCAGTTACGAGGGGTCGGAGCCCCAGCATTTT
many,NA,TRBJ2-3,TRBV20-1,CSARPGTTADTQYF,TGCAGTGCTAGACCAGGGACCACCGCAGATACGCAGTATTTT
many,TRBD1,TRBJ1-6,TRBV7-8,CASSLMGQGFNSPLHF,TGTGCCAGCAGCTTAATGGGACAGGGGTTTAATTCACCCCTCCACTTT
NA,NA,TRBJ2-2,TRBV4-2,CASSQLAAKMNTGELFF,TGTGCCAGCAGCCAATTAGCGGCAAAGATGAACACCGGGGAGCTGTTTTTT
many,TRBD1,TRBJ2-7,TRBV7-6,CASSYRDSEGYEQYF,TGTGCCAGCAGCTACCGGGACAGTGAGGGCTACGAGCAGTACTTC
many,NA,TRBJ2-2,TRBV29-1,CSVADTGELFF,TGCAGCGTTGCTGACACCGGGGAGCTGTTTTTT
many,TRBD1,TRBJ1-2,TRBV5-6,CASSLGDREGYGYTF,TGTGCCAGCAGCTTGGGTGACAGGGAGGGCTATGGCTACACCTTC
many,NA,TRBJ2-2,TRBV5-1,CASSITTNTGELFF,TGCGCCAGCAGCATTACTACGAACACCGGGGAGCTGTTTTTT
many,TRBD1,TRBJ1-2,TRBV29-1,CSALPGQGAGGNGYTF,TGCAGCGCCCTACCGGGACAGGGGGCGGGGGGAAACGGCTACACCTTC
many,NA,TRBJ2-7,TRBV4-2,CASRQFPGQDLSEQYF,TGTGCCAGCAGGCAGTTCCCGGGACAAGATTTATCCGAGCAGTACTTC
many,TRBD1,TRBJ2-7,TRBV7-8,CASSPGTGGEYEQYF,TGTGCCAGCAGCCCCGGGACAGGGGGCGAGTACGAGCAGTACTTC
NA,NA,TRBJ2-5,TRBV27,CASRPGGHLLGRETQYF,TGTGCCAGCCGTCCTGGGGGACATCTCCTTGGGCGGGAGACCCAGTACTTC
many,NA,TRBJ1-1,TRBV3-1,CASSHARGRQAYTEAFF,TGTGCCAGCAGCCACGCACGCGGCCGTCAGGCGTACACTGAAGCTTTCTTT
many,TRBD2,TRBJ2-5,TRBV29-1,CSVGTSGGGAQYF,TGCAGCGTCGGGACTAGCGGGGGGGGGGCCCAGTACTTC
many,NA,TRBJ2-5,TRBV7-2,CASSVGGTQETQYF,TGTGCCAGCAGTGTCGGAGGGACGCAAGAGACCCAGTACTTC
many,NA,TRBJ2-3,TRBV20-1,CSATSLGTAARLDTQYF,TGCAGTGCTACCTCTCTTGGGACTGCCGCACGACTAGATACGCAGTATTTT
many,NA,TRBJ1-6,TRBV5-1,CASSKEDTSYNSPLHF,TGCGCCAGCAGCAAAGAGGACACCTCCTATAATTCACCCCTCCACTTT
many,TRBD1,TRBJ1-2,TRBV28,CASIGQGNYGYTF,TGTGCCAGCATTGGACAGGGGAACTATGGCTACACCTTC
many,TRBD2,TRBJ2-5,TRBV9,CASSVGTSGGQETQYF,TGTGCCAGCAGCGTAGGGACTAGCGGGGGGCAAGAGACCCAGTACTTC
many,NA,TRBJ2-2,TRBV7-9,CASSLLNLGTGELFF,TGTGCCAGCAGTCTGTTGAATTTAGGCACCGGGGAGCTGTTTTTT
many,NA,TRBJ2-7,TRBV6-6,CASSPHTGDPTTYEQYF,TGTGCCAGCAGTCCCCACACGGGAGATCCGACAACCTACGAGCAGTACTTC
many,TRBD2,TRBJ2-7,TRBV6-6,CASRRGLAGGLSSYEQYF,TGTGCCAGTCGTAGGGGACTAGCGGGGGGCCTGAGCTCCTACGAGCAGTACTTC
many,TRBD1,TRBJ1-6,TRBV7-2,CASSFPPGTGDDDSPLHF,TGTGCCAGCAGCTTTCCGCCGGGGACAGGGGATGATGATTCACCCCTCCACTTT
many,NA,TRBJ2-1,TRBV6-4,CASSDSDNNEQFF,TGTGCCAGCAGTGACTCGGACAACAATGAGCAGTTCTTC
many,NA,TRBJ2-7,TRBV6-2/TRBV6-3,CASSGQLYYEQYF,TGTGCCAGCAGTGGACAGCTGTACTACGAGCAGTACTTC
many,TRBD2,TRBJ2-3,TRBV27,CASSTSGGAPDTQYF,TGTGCCAGCAGTACTAGCGGGGGGGCACCAGATACGCAGTATTTT
many,TRBD1,TRBJ2-7,TRBV24-1,CATSGQRTGESYEQYF,TGTGCCACCAGTGGCCAGCGGACAGGGGAATCCTACGAGCAGTACTTC
many,NA,TRBJ1-1,TRBV5-5,CASSLVVGGGTEAFF,TGTGCCAGCAGCTTGGTCGTCGGGGGTGGGACTGAAGCTTTCTTT
many,NA,TRBJ1-4,TRBV20-1,CSARRNEKLFF,TGCAGTGCTAGGCGTAATGAAAAACTGTTTTTT
many,NA,TRBJ1-1,TRBV12-3/TRBV12-4,CASSLSPNRWMNTEAFF,TGTGCCAGCAGTTTGTCCCCTAACCGTTGGATGAACACTGAAGCTTTCTTT
many,NA,TRBJ2-1,TRBV6-6,CASSYSYNEQFF,TGTGCCAGCAGTTACTCCTACAATGAGCAGTTCTTC
many,NA,TRBJ1-6,TRBV27,CASSTQYNSPLHF,TGTGCCAGCAGTACGCAATATAATTCACCCCTCCACTTT
many,TRBD1,TRBJ2-7,TRBV5-1,CASSLRQGAREQYF,TGCGCCAGCAGCTTGCGTCAGGGGGCGAGGGAGCAGTACTTC